The 10 T cell receptor beta chains reported below all come from one sample, sequenced in a study of shared clonotypes between healthy human individuals. Libraries were prepared by immunoSEQ multiplex PCR; TCRdb keeps only in-frame clonotypes and omits some of them. Altogether some 630,000 clones are present, approximately 75% being singletons, with the ten largest covering about 1.7%. Material for sequencing was memory CD4+ T cells sorted from blood. Sample subset: CD45RA-negative fraction. The receptors here all came from a woman aged 25 to 39 in good health.

The sample holds a few counts of this clone. This sequence is one base from a far larger clone and is likely a read error. This sequence joins TRBV7-2 and TRBJ2-7, with D perhaps matching TRBD2 (7 bases). Germline V lookup: CDR1 SGHTA, CDR2 FQGNSA. CDR3 length: 14 amino acids. V lost 3 bases, J lost 2 bases, and 11 bases lay in between. The CDR3 protein is CASSFQRDTYEQYF. The DNA of the CDR3 is TGTGCCAGCAGCTTCCAGCGGGACACCTACGAGCAGTACTTC.

Regarding this clone: This sequence is one base from a far larger clone and is likely a read error. The chain couples TRBV7-8 to TRBJ2-7; 7 bases are shared with TRBD1. The CDR3 contains 11 residues. CDR1 SGHVS and CDR2 FQNEAQ come from the germline V gene. Germline trimming cut 5 bases from V and 6 bases from J; bases unmatched to any gene: 1. As DNA, the CDR3 is TGTGCCAGCAGCGCAGGGGGCGAGCAGTACTTC. This sequence encodes CASSAGGEQYF.

The sample holds many counts of this clone. V gene TRBV13 combines with J gene TRBJ2-5; 7 bases are shared with TRBD2. The J call could be wrong; TRBJ2-7 is a better fit for the DNA end. This CDR3 has 16 amino acids. Per the germline V gene, CDR1 is PRHDT and CDR2 is FYEKMQ (reference sequence). The CDR3 region is CASSSPLAGESYEQYF. Written as DNA, the CDR3 is TGTGCCAGCAGCTCGCCCTTGGCGGGGGAGTCCTACGAGCAGTACTTC.

There are many counts of this clone. This sequence joins TRBV19 and TRBJ2-5, with D possibly matching TRBD2 (5 bases). This CDR3 comprises 14 residues. CDR1 and CDR2 (germline): LNHDA, SQIVND (reference sequence). The V gene lost 6 bases and the J gene lost 5 bases, with 16 bases spanning the gap. The CDR3 loop is CASRRTLSVETQYF. The CDR3 DNA follows: TGTGCCAGTAGGAGGACTCTCTCGGTGGAGACCCAGTACTTC. The variable domain in full, completed from reference TRBV19 and TRBJ2-5, reads DGGITQSPKYLFRKEGQNVTLSCEQNLNHDAMYWYRQDPGQGLRLIYYSQIVNDFQKGDIAEGYSVSREKKESFPLTVTSAQKNPTAFYLCASRRTLSVETQYFGPGTRLLVL.

The chain employs TRBV7-2 and TRBJ2-2; perhaps TRBD1 as D (6 bases). This CDR3 has 17 amino acids. Trimming stripped 2 bases from V and 7 bases from J, with 20 bases between. The germline gives CDR1 SGHTA, CDR2 FQGNSA. The CDR3 nucleotides read TGTGCCAGCAGCTTATTGGCAGGGGTGAAAACGGGCGGGGAGCTGTTTTTT. This translates into CASSLLAGVKTGGELFF.

A single count supports this clone. The V gene is TRBV11-2, the J gene TRBJ2-3; D unresolved. Germline lookup yields CDR1 SGHAT and CDR2 FQNNGV. CDR3 length: 11 amino acids. V was clipped by 5 bases and J by 9 bases, with 9 bases between them. The CDR3: CASSQDTTQYF. CDR3 in DNA: TGTGCCAGCAGCCAAGACACCACGCAGTATTTT.

Concerning this clone itself: Other nucleotide sequences in the sample specify the same CDR3. V is TRBV28 and J is TRBJ1-2, with no clear D. This CDR3 is built from 13 residues. Deletions cut 2 bases from V and 4 bases from J, with 8 bases between. Germline V CDR1 and CDR2: MDHEN, SYDVKM. The CDR3 protein is CASSLGTGYGYTF. CDR3 DNA sequence: TGTGCCAGCAGTTTAGGCACTGGCTATGGCTACACCTTC.

The J gene is TRBJ2-7, the V gene TRBV30; D is unresolved. There are 11 residues in the CDR3. Looked up from germline, CDR1 is GTSNPN and CDR2 is SVGIG (reference sequence). Trimming shortened V by 5 bases and J by 2 bases, and 7 bases separated the two germline ends. CDR3 residues: CAWRLAYEQYF. The DNA of the CDR3 is TGTGCCTGGCGTCTAGCCTACGAGCAGTACTTC. Full variable domain (outside the CDR3, taken from reference TRBV30 and TRBJ2-7): SQTIHQWPATLVQPVGSPLSLECTVEGTSNPNLYWYRQAAGRGLQLLFYSVGIGQISSEVPQNLSASRPQDRQFILSSKKLLLSDSGFYLCAWRLAYEQYFGPGTRLTVT.

V is TRBV27 and J is TRBJ2-7, with 7 bases fitting TRBD1. V trimming: 6 bases; J trimming: 7 bases; junction bases outside the gene matches: 9. Germline loops: CDR1 MNHEY, CDR2 SMNVEV (reference sequence). The CDR3 totals 13 residues. The CDR3 loop reads CASRSDRLGEQYF. Written as DNA, the CDR3 is TGTGCCAGCAGATCGGACAGGCTAGGGGAGCAGTACTTC.

V is TRBV6-1 and J is TRBJ2-5; the D gene could be TRBD1 or TRBD2 (5 bases each). V lost 8 bases and J 1 base, leaving 11 bases between the germline ends. This CDR3 is built from 13 residues. The V gene's germline CDR1 is MNHNS and CDR2 SASEGT. This chain's CDR3 is CASGPGRQETQYF. The CDR3 nucleotides are TGTGCCAGCGGCCCGGGGCGCCAAGAGACCCAGTACTTC.